Shown below are 31 T cell receptor beta chains from a single sample sequenced in a study of T cells in Graves' hyperthyroidism and ophthalmopathy. It was RNA transcripts that yielded the amplified TCR beta CDR3 regions. A set of HTBI primers served as the primers for a first-round RT-PCR of the TCR CDR3. TCRdb ran MiXCR on the multiplex PCR reads and lists one entry per CDR3 protein. The table shows hundreds of thousands of distinct CDR3 sequences, with 15% to 18% occurring only once. The sequencing input was blood. Every receptor here comes from a woman in her late teens or twenties with Graves' hyperthyroidism.

This chain joins TRBV12-5 and TRBJ2-5, with TRBD2 matching 10 bases. Unmatched junction bases numbered 8, after V lost 8 bases and J lost 5 bases. Looked up from germline, CDR1 is LGHNT and CDR2 is FRNRAP. This CDR3 is built from 14 residues. The DNA of the CDR3 is TGTGCTAGTCCCCCCATTAGCGGGAGGGAGACCCAGTACTTC. Its translation is CASPPISGRETQYF. The entire variable domain, with the rest obtained from reference TRBV12-5 and TRBJ2-5, is as follows: DARVTQTPRHKVTEMGQEVTMRCQPILGHNTVFWYRQTMMQGLELLAYFRNRAPLDDSGMPKDRFSAEMPDATLATLKIQPSEPRDSAVYFCASPPISGRETQYFGPGTRLLVL.

The chain joins TRBV20-1 to TRBJ2-2; no clear D gene. Germline CDR1 reads DFQATT; CDR2 reads SNEGSKA (reference sequence). There are 14 residues in the CDR3. Trimming took 6 bases from V and 1 from J, leaving 12 bases between them. Written as DNA, the CDR3 is TGCAGTGCCACGAAACGGCAGAACACCGGGGAGCTGTTTTTT. Its protein product is CSATKRQNTGELFF.

The chain carries TRBV6-2 or TRBV6-3 and TRBJ2-1, with 11 bases matching TRBD2. CDR1 is MNHEY, CDR2 SVGEGT, per germline. This CDR3 has 16 residues. Trimming at V came to 4 bases and at J to 5 bases, leaving 7 bases not matched to a gene. The CDR3 loop reads CASSLGGTSGNNEQFF. The CDR3 DNA follows: TGTGCCAGCAGTTTAGGGGGGACTAGCGGAAACAATGAGCAGTTCTTC.

This clonotype has just one count. In nucleotides, the CDR3 is TGTGCCAGCAGTTGGGGGGGGCGCAGAGCTTTCTTT. Protein product: CASSWGGRRAFF. The chain carries TRBV27 and TRBJ1-1, with D perhaps TRBD1 (6 bases). This CDR3 is 12 amino acids long. Germline V gene lookup returns CDR1 MNHEY and CDR2 SMNVEV (reference sequence). V was cut by 4 bases and J by 10 bases, with 13 bases left in between.

This clonotype was seen at least ten times. The chain employs TRBV7-3 and TRBJ2-1; D possibly corresponds to TRBD2 (6 bases). The CDR3 contains 11 residues. CDR1 is SGHTA and CDR2 is FQGTGA in the germline V gene. Trimming cost V 4 bases and J 9 bases, with 7 bases left between them. The CDR3 sequence: CASSWGGEQFF. As DNA, the CDR3 is TGTGCCAGCAGCTGGGGAGGTGAGCAGTTCTTC.

This clonotype was seen only a few times. The chain has TRBV20-1 and TRBJ1-5, with 8 bases fitting TRBD1. From germline, CDR1 is DFQATT and CDR2 SNEGSKA (reference sequence). The CDR3 runs 13 residues. V lost 3 bases to trimming and J lost 2 bases; unmatched junction nucleotides: 0. The CDR3 DNA sequence: TGCAGTGCTAGGACAGGGGGCAATCAGCCCCAGCATTTT. This sequence encodes CSARTGGNQPQHF.

This clonotype appeared many times. V gene TRBV30 combines with J gene TRBJ1-2; no clear D. Germline V gene data show CDR1 as GTSNPN and CDR2 as SVGIG (reference sequence). V gave up 0 bases and J gave up 4 bases, with 9 bases separating them. The CDR3 spans 13 residues. CDR3 amino acids: CAWSVSSFYGYTF. In nucleotides, the CDR3 is TGTGCCTGGAGTGTAAGCAGTTTCTATGGCTACACCTTC.

The rearrangement joins TRBV19 to TRBJ2-3, with D maybe TRBD1 (6 bases). The germline V gene has CDR1 LNHDA and CDR2 SQIVND (reference sequence). V lost 5 bases and J lost 2, with 14 bases in between. This CDR3 has 15 amino acids. Here the CDR3 DNA reads TGTGCCAGTAGTGCCTTGTGGACAGACACAGATACGCAGTATTTT. This translates into CASSALWTDTDTQYF.

This clonotype was picked up many times. The gene calls are TRBV4-2 and TRBJ2-3, with 11 bases fitting TRBD2. The V gene's germline CDR1 is LGHNA and CDR2 YNFKEQ. V gave up 3 bases and J gave up 8 bases; unmatched junction bases: 7. CDR3 length equals 15 residues. DNA for the CDR3: TGTGCCAGCAGCCAGTTAGCGGGAGGGGAAAGTACGCAGTATTTT. Translation gives CASSQLAGGESTQYF.

This clonotype was observed at least ten times. The chain links TRBV19 to TRBJ2-2; the D call may be TRBD1 or TRBD2 (5 bases each). V gave up 9 bases and J gave up 5 bases, with 16 bases separating them. This CDR3 has 14 residues. Germline-derived CDR1 and CDR2 are LNHDA and SQIVND (reference sequence). CDR3 DNA sequence: TGTGCCAGCACGTCCGGGGCTGGGACCGGGGAGCTGTTTTTT. Translated: CASTSGAGTGELFF.

Many counts were recorded for this clonotype. This chain connects TRBV6-1 to TRBJ2-1, with D perhaps matching TRBD2 (7 bases). Trimming cost V 11 bases and J 6 bases, with 20 bases left between them. The germline V gene has CDR1 MNHNS and CDR2 SASEGT. This CDR3 has 14 residues. The CDR3 region is CAGSTGGPFNEQFF. As DNA, the CDR3 is TGTGCCGGTAGCACCGGGGGGCCCTTCAATGAGCAGTTCTTC.

The gene calls are TRBV4-2 and TRBJ2-1, with 9 bases matching TRBD2. This CDR3 spans 15 amino acids. Trimming removed 0 bases from V and 4 bases from J; junction bases left unmatched: 1. Germline V gene lookup returns CDR1 LGHNA and CDR2 YNFKEQ. CDR3 protein: CASSQDSGGYNEQFF. The CDR3 coding sequence is TGTGCCAGCAGCCAAGATAGCGGGGGTTACAATGAGCAGTTCTTC.

The table lists this clonotype with a few counts. This sequence joins TRBV19 and TRBJ2-5; D gene unclear. Trimming removed 5 bases at V and 5 bases at J, with 9 bases between. The CDR3 consists of 12 residues. CDR1 is LNHDA, CDR2 SQIVND, per germline (reference sequence). CDR3 in DNA: TGTGCCAGTAGTTCCCGTTCGGAGACCCAGTACTTC. It translates to CASSSRSETQYF.

This clonotype was counted a few times. The V call is TRBV6-5, the J call TRBJ2-6; D is unresolved. The CDR3 runs to 15 residues. Germline loops: CDR1 MNHEY, CDR2 SVGAGI. The ends were cut back, 1 base at V and 0 bases at J, with 4 bases in the middle. The CDR3: CASSYFSSGANVLTF. CDR3 nucleotides: TGTGCCAGCAGTTACTTTTCCTCTGGGGCCAACGTCCTGACTTTC.

The chain has TRBV29-1 and TRBJ2-5; 7 positions match TRBD1. The CDR3 sequence is 13 residues long. V trimming: 7 bases; J trimming: 5 bases; junction bases outside the gene matches: 10. Per germline, CDR1 SQVTM and CDR2 ANQGSEA. The CDR3 reads CSALTGQPETQYF. The CDR3 DNA follows: TGCAGCGCATTGACAGGGCAACCGGAGACCCAGTACTTC.

The chain recombines TRBV11-2 with TRBJ1-1; TRBD1 is a possible D gene (6 bases). V lost 3 bases, J lost 7 bases, and 12 bases lay in between. Germline V gene sequence: CDR1 SGHAT, CDR2 FQNNGV. This CDR3 is built from 13 residues. The chain's CDR3 is CASSFGQSFEAFF. CDR3 nucleotides: TGTGCCAGCAGCTTCGGACAGAGTTTTGAAGCTTTCTTT.

This clonotype was detected a few times. With a much larger clone just one base away, this may be a read error. This chain uses TRBV20-1 with TRBJ1-5, with 8 bases fitting TRBD1. The CDR3 is 14 amino acids. CDR1 is DFQATT and CDR2 is SNEGSKA in the germline V gene (reference sequence). The CDR3 loop is CSARKTGANHPQHF. The CDR3 DNA is TGCAGTGCTAGAAAGACAGGGGCCAATCATCCCCAGCATTTT.

This clonotype showed up many times. J is TRBJ1-5 and V is TRBV20-1; no definite D call. V was shortened by 5 bases and J by 6 bases, with 17 bases between the two germline ends. The CDR3 has 14 residues. Germline V CDR1 and CDR2: DFQATT, SNEGSKA (reference sequence). CDR3 loop: CSALGYGWGQPQHF. In nucleotides, the CDR3 is TGCAGTGCTCTCGGGTATGGGTGGGGTCAGCCCCAGCATTTT.

This clonotype was counted many times. This chain connects TRBV7-9 to TRBJ2-3; TRBD1 matches 9 bases. The germline V gene encodes CDR1 SEHNR and CDR2 FQNEAQ (reference sequence). The trim removed 6 bases at V and 3 bases at J, leaving 7 bases unmatched. The CDR3 has 15 residues. The CDR3 is CASRWGTGMTDTQYF. In DNA, the CDR3 is TGTGCCAGCAGATGGGGGACAGGGATGACAGATACGCAGTATTTT.

At least ten counts were recorded for this clonotype. V is TRBV20-1 and J is TRBJ1-1; D gene unclear. The V gene lost 1 base and the J gene lost 4 bases, with 13 bases spanning the gap. CDR1 and CDR2 (germline): DFQATT, SNEGSKA (reference sequence). The CDR3 sequence is 14 residues long. CDR3 loop: CSARVEGFFTEAFF. The CDR3 nucleotides read TGCAGTGCTAGAGTAGAAGGGTTTTTCACTGAAGCTTTCTTT.

This clonotype was detected ten times or more. The rearrangement joins TRBV5-1 to TRBJ2-2; D is unclear. The CDR3 is 14 residues long. Germline V gene lookup returns CDR1 SGHRS and CDR2 YFSETQ. V was pared by 4 bases and J by 3 bases, with 10 bases between. The CDR3 is CASSPVADTGELFF. DNA for the CDR3: TGCGCCAGCAGCCCCGTGGCTGACACCGGGGAGCTGTTTTTT.

This clonotype came up many times. This chain uses TRBV20-1 with TRBJ2-7, with 9 bases fitting TRBD1. The CDR3 is 13 amino acids. Germline V CDR1 and CDR2: DFQATT, SNEGSKA (reference sequence). V shed 4 bases, J shed 3 bases, and the junction held 4 bases outside the gene matches. This chain's CDR3 is CSAIRDRDYEQYF. CDR3 DNA sequence: TGCAGTGCTATTCGGGACAGGGACTACGAGCAGTACTTC.

The V and J genes are TRBV11-2 and TRBJ1-2; weak D call: TRBD1 (5 bases). CDR3 size: 12 residues. The germline V gene has CDR1 SGHAT and CDR2 FQNNGV. V was shortened by 3 bases and J by 8 bases, with 10 bases between the two germline ends. CDR3 nucleotide sequence: TGTGCCAGCAGCTTCGGGGCTCGGGGCTACACCTTC. Amino acid sequence: CASSFGARGYTF.

The rearrangement uses TRBV13 and TRBJ2-7, with D possibly matching TRBD2 (5 bases). This CDR3 contains 15 residues. V lost 5 bases and J 5 bases, leaving 19 bases between the germline ends. Germline V CDR1 and CDR2: PRHDT, FYEKMQ (reference sequence). CDR3 in DNA: TGTGCCAGCAGCCCGATTGGGGAGATGCTAAACGAGCAGTACTTC. Translated: CASSPIGEMLNEQYF. Full variable domain (missing parts from reference TRBV13 and TRBJ2-7): AAGVIQSPRHLIKEKRETATLKCYPIPRHDTVYWYQQGPGQDPQFLISFYEKMQSDKGSIPDRFSAQQFSDYHSELNMSSLELGDSALYFCASSPIGEMLNEQYFGPGTRLTVT.

At least ten counts were recorded for this clonotype. This sequence joins TRBV20-1 and TRBJ2-7; D possibly corresponds to TRBD1 (6 bases). The germline V gene has CDR1 DFQATT and CDR2 SNEGSKA (reference sequence). CDR3 length equals 12 residues. V was trimmed by 2 bases and J by 3 bases, leaving 8 bases between them. CDR3 loop: CSARQGNYEQYF. The CDR3 DNA is TGCAGTGCTAGACAGGGGAACTACGAGCAGTACTTC.

This clonotype was seen at least ten times. This chain joins TRBV6-1 and TRBJ2-7, with D possibly being TRBD1 (6 bases). CDR3 length: 14 residues. With 5 bases removed from V and 2 bases from J, the gap between germline ends came to 13 bases. Germline CDR1 and CDR2: MNHNS and SASEGT. The CDR3 sequence: CASSLRDITYEQYF. CDR3 DNA: TGTGCCAGCAGTCTTCGGGACATAACCTACGAGCAGTACTTC.

This clonotype was recorded at least ten times. This chain joins TRBV2 and TRBJ2-1; D possibly uses TRBD1 or TRBD2 (6 bases each). The V and J ends lost 5 bases and 8 bases respectively, with 25 bases between them. The CDR3 runs to 17 residues. CDR1 SNHLY and CDR2 FYNNEI come from the germline V gene. CDR3 bases: TGTGCCAGCAGTCCTCCCTGGGGGCGGGGCCACTCGGATGAGCAGTTCTTC. The encoded protein is CASSPPWGRGHSDEQFF.

This clonotype turned up a few times. The chain recombines TRBV28 with TRBJ2-5; 12 nucleotides match TRBD2. From germline, CDR1 is MDHEN and CDR2 SYDVKM. This CDR3 spans 18 amino acids. V lost 2 bases to trimming and J lost 5 bases; unmatched junction nucleotides: 12. The CDR3 reads CASSLGLAGGPVGETQYF. CDR3 sequence (DNA): TGTGCCAGCAGTTTAGGTCTAGCGGGGGGGCCAGTAGGGGAGACCCAGTACTTC.

This clonotype came up many times. The chain employs TRBV30 and TRBJ2-3; 15 positions agree with TRBD2. The CDR3 is made up of 17 amino acids. Germline V gives CDR1 GTSNPN, CDR2 SVGIG (reference sequence). The ends lost 2 bases at V and 5 bases at J; junction bases unmatched: 8. Here the CDR3 DNA reads TGTGCCTGGAGTTTAATAGGACTAGCGGGGGGGCGAGATACGCAGTATTTT. It translates to CAWSLIGLAGGRDTQYF.

This clonotype was seen many times. The chain uses TRBV11-3 and TRBJ2-3; D ambiguous. The V end lost 3 bases, the J end lost 0 bases, and 16 bases lay between the germline ends. The CDR3 loop spans 17 amino acids. In germline, CDR1 is SGHNT, CDR2 YENEEA. CDR3 residues: CASSFGRADPSTDTQYF. For the CDR3, the DNA is TGTGCCAGCAGCTTTGGGCGCGCGGACCCTAGCACAGATACGCAGTATTTT.

This clonotype was seen repeatedly, ten times or more. This chain links TRBV2 with TRBJ1-5, with D tentatively TRBD1 (5 bases). CDR3 length: 15 residues. Per the germline V gene, CDR1 is SNHLY and CDR2 is FYNNEI. The germline V and J ends were trimmed by 4 bases and 7 bases, with 17 bases remaining between them. CDR3 sequence (DNA): TGTGCCAGCAGTGCCCAGGCGGGGGTGGGACAGCCCCAGCATTTT. Amino acids: CASSAQAGVGQPQHF. The full variable domain, with the rest looked up from reference TRBV2 and TRBJ1-5, is EPEVTQTPSHQVTQMGQEVILRCVPISNHLYFYWYRQILGQKVEFLVSFYNNEISEKSEIFDDQFSVERPDGSNFTLKIRSTKLEDSAMYFCASSAQAGVGQPQHFGDGTRLSIL.